The rows below give T cell receptor beta chains drawn from one sample of a study of early stage breast cancer tumors. The method was immunoSEQ multiplex PCR; TCRdb's version includes in-frame clones alone and lacks a portion of them. Of 25,000 to 35,000 clones in the sample, approximately 70% were seen once. Material for sequencing was blood. These receptor sequences come from a person aged 40 to 49 with breast cancer. CDR3s include the opening cysteine and the closing phenylalanine or tryptophan. A D gene is named only where the DNA matches it firmly. Expanded clones are given a class, and other clones once, few, many or no size at all.

CDR3,DNA,J,D,size,V
CAWSLPYTGELFF,TGTGCCTGGAGTCTCCCATATACCGGGGAGCTGTTTTTT,TRBJ2-2,.,few,TRBV30
CASSQGQEVRDSYNEQFF,TGTGCCAGCAGCCAAGGGCAGGAAGTGCGGGACTCCTACAATGAGCAGTTCTTC,TRBJ2-1,.,.,TRBV4-2
CASSFIGTGTTGELFF,TGTGCCAGCAGTTTCATCGGTACAGGGACGACCGGGGAGCTGTTTTTT,TRBJ2-2,.,.,TRBV28
CANLQGWLLAGGYNEQFF,TGTGCCAACCTACAGGGGTGGCTGCTAGCGGGAGGCTACAATGAGCAGTTCTTC,TRBJ2-1,TRBD2,.,TRBV7-9
CASSDRPEDSGNTIYF,TGTGCCAGCAGCGACCGGCCGGAGGACTCTGGAAACACCATATATTTT,TRBJ1-3,.,.,TRBV9
CASSVGQGTGSGNTIYF,TGTGCCAGCAGCGTAGGTCAAGGGACAGGGTCGGGAAACACCATATATTTT,TRBJ1-3,TRBD1,.,TRBV9
CASRSQGLGEQYF,TGTGCAAGTCGCTCCCAGGGGTTGGGCGAGCAGTACTTC,TRBJ2-7,.,.,TRBV12-2
CASSLRGYSNQPQHF,TGTGCCAGCAGCCTCAGGGGTTATAGCAATCAGCCCCAGCATTTT,TRBJ1-5,.,.,TRBV4-2
CASSSDRNTEAFF,TGTGCCAGCAGCTCGGACAGGAACACTGAAGCTTTCTTT,TRBJ1-1,.,once,TRBV14
CASSLGGARDAKNIQYF,TGCGCCAGCAGCCTCGGGGGGGCGCGGGACGCCAAAAACATTCAGTACTTC,TRBJ2-4,TRBD2,.,TRBV5-1
CASSPAKGGHGLGLAGADTQYF,TGTGCCAGCTCACCCGCCAAGGGAGGGCACGGGCTAGGACTAGCGGGGGCCGATACGCAGTATTTT,TRBJ2-3,TRBD2,.,TRBV18
CASSPRDRGLTEAFF,TGTGCCAGCAGCCCCCGGGACAGGGGGCTCACTGAAGCTTTCTTT,TRBJ1-1,TRBD1,.,TRBV4-2
CASSFPGLAGGQTGELFF,TGTGCCAGCAGTTTCCCGGGACTAGCGGGAGGGCAGACCGGGGAGCTGTTTTTT,TRBJ2-2,TRBD2,.,TRBV27
CASSQPPGRESLQATQYF,TGTGCCAGCTCACAGCCTCCTGGGCGGGAAAGCCTTCAGGCTACGCAGTATTTT,TRBJ2-3,.,.,TRBV18
CASSLGGGTYEQYF,TGTGCCAGCAGCTTAGGTGGAGGAACCTACGAGCAGTACTTC,TRBJ2-7,.,.,TRBV7-2
CASSQVTGYNEQFF,TGCGCCAGCAGCCAAGTTACAGGGTACAATGAGCAGTTCTTC,TRBJ2-1,.,.,TRBV4-1
CASSLPLRTSGQETQYF,TGTGCCAGCAGCTTACCCCTGCGGACTAGCGGGCAAGAGACCCAGTACTTC,TRBJ2-5,TRBD2,.,TRBV11-2
CASSMDGRVLNTIYF,TGTGCCAGCAGCATGGACGGGAGAGTTCTAAACACCATATATTTT,TRBJ1-3,.,few,TRBV7-8
CASSRDSVELELFF,TGTGCCAGCAGTCGGGACAGCGTAGAGTTGGAGCTGTTTTTT,TRBJ2-2,TRBD1,.,TRBV7-2
CASRDTWNTGELFF,TGTGCCAGCCGGGACACTTGGAACACCGGGGAGCTGTTTTTT,TRBJ2-2,.,.,TRBV7-2
CASSLGRLAGDEQFF,TGTGCCAGCAGCTTAGGTCGACTAGCGGGAGATGAGCAGTTCTTC,TRBJ2-1,TRBD2,.,TRBV13
CAISEGLAGEIYGQYF,TGTGCCATCAGTGAGGGACTAGCGGGAGAAATCTACGGGCAGTACTTC,TRBJ2-7,TRBD2,few,TRBV10-3
CASGARLYEQYF,TGTGCCAGCGGGGCCCGACTCTACGAGCAGTACTTC,TRBJ2-7,.,few,TRBV28
CASSQGSGTSYEQYF,TGCGCCAGCAGCCAAGGTAGCGGGACCTCCTACGAGCAGTACTTC,TRBJ2-7,TRBD2,.,TRBV4-1
CASRRTEQETQYF,TGTGCCAGCCGTCGGACAGAGCAAGAGACCCAGTACTTC,TRBJ2-5,.,.,TRBV27
CASSRPARGANEKLFF,TGTGCCAGCAGCAGACCCGCGAGGGGAGCTAATGAAAAACTGTTTTTT,TRBJ1-4,.,.,TRBV21-1
CASSQPTGSSYEQYF,TGCGCCAGCAGCCAGCCTACAGGGAGCTCCTACGAGCAGTACTTC,TRBJ2-7,.,.,TRBV4-1
CACDGRTLYNEQFF,TGTGCCTGCGACGGGAGGACCCTCTACAATGAGCAGTTCTTC,TRBJ2-1,TRBD2,.,TRBV30
CASTTASGSDTQYF,TGCGCCAGCACAACGGCTAGCGGGAGTGATACGCAGTATTTT,TRBJ2-3,TRBD2,.,TRBV5-1
CASSYEQGASTEAFF,TGTGCCAGCAGTTACGAACAGGGGGCTAGCACTGAAGCTTTCTTT,TRBJ1-1,TRBD1,.,TRBV6-5
CASSQDRSHWREVVAETQYF,TGCGCCAGCAGCCAAGATCGGTCCCATTGGAGGGAGGTAGTCGCGGAGACCCAGTACTTC,TRBJ2-5,.,.,TRBV4-1